One sample yielded the 20 T cell receptor beta chains listed below, sequenced in a study of blood T cell repertoires in COVID-19 (dated by TCRdb to the early 2020s). The library was built by means of the immunoSEQ multiplex PCR assay. The source is immuneACCESS, and TCRdb retained only in-frame sequences with V and J called. Part of the clones is not carried over; for the studies checked, unresolved V genes explain less than half of this, and the remainder is unexplained. This sample gives about 300,000 clones in total; about nine tenths of them show up just once. The biggest ten clones account for more than 2% of the sample. Sequencing was performed on peripheral blood. These receptors came from a man aged 18 to 30 with active or convalescent COVID-19.

This CDR3 reads CASSEAPRTGDGEKLFF. Written as DNA, the CDR3 is TGTGCCAGCAGTGAAGCTCCCAGGACAGGGGATGGTGAAAAACTGTTTTTT. The rearrangement links TRBV6-1 to TRBJ1-4; TRBD1 matches 9 bases. Germline V gene data show CDR1 as MNHNS and CDR2 as SASEGT. The CDR3 is 17 amino acids. V shed 0 bases and J 7 bases; nucleotides not matched to a gene: 9.

J is TRBJ1-6 and V is TRBV12-3 or TRBV12-4, with 9 bases aligning to TRBD1. The CDR3 consists of 13 residues. After removal of 7 bases from V and 8 bases from J, the junction contained 3 bases not matched to a gene. This CDR3 is CASTGQGYSPLHF. The CDR3 region has the DNA TGTGCCAGCACCGGACAGGGGTATTCACCCCTCCACTTT.

The J gene is TRBJ2-7, the V gene TRBV5-1, with TRBD1 matching over 11 bases. J was trimmed by 1 base and V by 5 bases; bases with no gene match: 8. Germline CDR1 is SGHRS and CDR2 is YFSETQ. This CDR3 contains 16 residues. The DNA of the CDR3 is TGCGCCAGCAGACTTGGGGGACAGGGGGTTTCCTACGAGCAGTACTTC. Translation gives CASRLGGQGVSYEQYF.

CDR3 nucleotide sequence: TGCGCCAGCAGCCCCGGGACTAGCGGCCAAGAGACCCAGTACTTC. It yields the protein CASSPGTSGQETQYF. This rearrangement joins TRBV4-1 to TRBJ2-5; 11 positions match TRBD2. CDR1 and CDR2 (germline): MGHRA, YSYEKL. Germline trimming cut 4 bases from V and 1 base from J; bases unmatched to any gene: 2. This CDR3 comprises 15 residues.

The V gene is TRBV7-9, the J gene TRBJ2-7, with D maybe TRBD2 (6 bases). In germline, CDR1 is SEHNR, CDR2 FQNEAQ (reference sequence). The CDR3 sequence is 17 residues long. Trimming took off 5 bases at V and 0 bases at J, with 20 bases between the two ends. CDR3 in DNA: TGTGCCAGCAGCCCTCCACGGAGCGGGCCAAGCTCCTACGAGCAGTACTTC. Protein: CASSPPRSGPSSYEQYF.

The rearrangement joins TRBV13 to TRBJ2-1; 13 positions agree with TRBD2. The J segment lost 7 bases and the V segment lost 2 bases, leaving 5 bases of the junction unmatched. Germline V gives CDR1 PRHDT, CDR2 FYEKMQ (reference sequence). The CDR3 runs to 16 residues. The CDR3 region has the DNA TGTGCCAGCAGCTTACCCGGACTAGCGGGAGAGAATGAGCAGTTCTTC. Its translation is CASSLPGLAGENEQFF.

This clone appeared once. This chain joins TRBV7-8 and TRBJ2-5, with D possibly being TRBD2 (6 bases). The CDR3 length is 14 residues. V shed 6 bases and J shed 5 bases, with 16 bases lying between them. The V gene's germline CDR1 is SGHVS and CDR2 FQNEAQ. The CDR3 DNA reads TGTGCCAGCAGGGCGGGGAGCGGAGGTGAGACCCAGTACTTC. Protein sequence: CASRAGSGGETQYF.

The count of this clone is one. The chain combines TRBV5-1 with TRBJ2-3, with D maybe TRBD2 (6 bases). V lost 4 bases to trimming and J lost 0 bases, with 15 bases between them. Per the germline V gene, CDR1 is SGHRS and CDR2 is YFSETQ. The CDR3 is made up of 16 amino acids. The CDR3 sequence is CASSRRGTSSTDTQYF. CDR3 sequence (DNA): TGCGCCAGCAGCCGACGGGGGACCTCTAGCACAGATACGCAGTATTTT.

This clone was recorded once. This sequence joins TRBV5-1 and TRBJ2-7; 7 bases fit TRBD2. Unmatched junction bases numbered 7, after V lost 2 bases and J lost 2 bases. CDR3 length equals 15 residues. Germline-derived CDR1 and CDR2 are SGHRS and YFSETQ. The CDR3 nucleotides read TGCGCCAGCAGCTTCCAGCGGGACTCCCCCTACGAGCAGTACTTC. Residues: CASSFQRDSPYEQYF.

The rearrangement uses TRBV6-5 and TRBJ1-1, with D unresolved. Trimming removed 5 bases from V and 3 bases from J, with 4 bases in between. The CDR3 is 11 amino acids. Germline CDR1 reads MNHEY; CDR2 reads SVGAGI. The CDR3 coding sequence is TGTGCCAGCAGTATCGACACTGAAGCTTTCTTT. This translates into CASSIDTEAFF.

This clone came up once. V usage is TRBV28 and J usage is TRBJ1-1, with TRBD1 matching over 10 bases. This CDR3 spans 18 amino acids. Per germline, CDR1 MDHEN and CDR2 SYDVKM. V was clipped by 1 base and J by 5 bases; unmatched bases: 13. For the CDR3, the DNA is TGTGCCAGCAGTTTATTCAGAGACAGGGGGCTACGTGGAACTGAAGCTTTCTTT. Protein product: CASSLFRDRGLRGTEAFF.

The rearrangement uses TRBV5-4 and TRBJ2-1; D ambiguous. CDR1 and CDR2 (germline): SGHNT, YYREEE (reference sequence). This CDR3 has 16 residues. The V end was cut by 0 bases, the J end by 6 bases, with 16 bases between. Here the CDR3 DNA reads TGTGCCAGCAGCTTGGGACTCGGCTTTGACGGCAATGAGCAGTTCTTC. Translated: CASSLGLGFDGNEQFF. The full variable domain, rest sourced from reference TRBV5-4 and TRBJ2-1, is ETGVTQSPTHLIKTRGQQVTLRCSSQSGHNTVSWYQQALGQGPQFIFQYYREEENGRGNFPPRFSGLQFPNYSSELNVNALELDDSALYLCASSLGLGFDGNEQFFGPGTRLTVL.

This rearrangement joins TRBV18 to TRBJ1-4; 9 bases are a match to TRBD1. This CDR3 has 15 amino acids. V trimming: 6 bases; J trimming: 5 bases; junction bases outside the gene matches: 7. Germline V gene data show CDR1 as KGHSH and CDR2 as LQKENI. DNA for the CDR3: TGTGCCAGCTCTTCGGGACAGGGTGGGAATGAAAAACTGTTTTTT. Amino acid sequence: CASSSGQGGNEKLFF. The full variable domain, rest sourced from reference TRBV18 and TRBJ1-4, is NAGVMQNPRHLVRRRGQEARLRCSPMKGHSHVYWYRQLPEEGLKFMVYLQKENIIDESGMPKERFSAEFPKEGPSILRIQQVVRGDSAAYFCASSSGQGGNEKLFFGSGTQLSVL.

The chain uses TRBV2 and TRBJ2-1; TRBD1 aligns across 10 bases. This CDR3 is 16 amino acids long. With V trimmed by 1 base and J by 6 bases, 6 bases remained unmatched. CDR1 is SNHLY, CDR2 FYNNEI, per germline. CDR3 amino acids: CASSEGGTGVSNEQFF. Written as DNA, the CDR3 is TGTGCCAGCAGTGAAGGGGGGACAGGGGTTAGCAATGAGCAGTTCTTC.

V and J are TRBV6-5 and TRBJ2-1, with D hard to call. Germline V gives CDR1 MNHEY, CDR2 SVGAGI. V lost 0 bases, J lost 9 bases, and 3 bases lay in between. The CDR3 is made up of 11 amino acids. For the CDR3, the DNA is TGTGCCAGCAGTTACTCGAGTGAGCAGTTCTTC. Amino acid sequence: CASSYSSEQFF.

The chain recombines TRBV28 with TRBJ1-5, with D uncertain. Per the germline V gene, CDR1 is MDHEN and CDR2 is SYDVKM. V lost 2 bases to trimming and J lost 3 bases, with 8 bases between them. CDR3 size: 14 residues. CDR3: CASSLGQPNQPQHF. Written as DNA, the CDR3 is TGTGCCAGCAGTTTAGGGCAGCCCAATCAGCCCCAGCATTTT.

This clone was detected only a few times. The chain carries TRBV5-1 and TRBJ2-7, with a possible D match to TRBD2 (6 bases). CDR1 is SGHRS and CDR2 is YFSETQ in the germline V gene. The CDR3 is 13 amino acids. V lost 4 bases, J lost 1 base, and 9 bases lay in between. The CDR3 nucleotides are TGCGCCAGCAGCCGTAGCGGATCCTACGAGCAGTACTTC. It translates to CASSRSGSYEQYF. The variable domain in full, completed from reference TRBV5-1 and TRBJ2-7, reads KAGVTQTPRYLIKTRGQQVTLSCSPISGHRSVSWYQQTPGQGLQFLFEYFSETQRNKGNFPGRFSGRQFSNSRSEMNVSTLELGDSALYLCASSRSGSYEQYFGPGTRLTVT.

This chain connects TRBV12-5 to TRBJ2-5, with 7 bases aligning to TRBD1. From germline, CDR1 is LGHNT and CDR2 FRNRAP. The CDR3 totals 15 residues. J lost 2 bases, V lost 6 bases, and 9 bases had no gene match. CDR3 residues: CASGNGQVGQETQYF. The DNA of the CDR3 is TGTGCTAGTGGAAACGGACAGGTCGGGCAAGAGACCCAGTACTTC. The full variable domain, rest sourced from reference TRBV12-5 and TRBJ2-5, is DARVTQTPRHKVTEMGQEVTMRCQPILGHNTVFWYRQTMMQGLELLAYFRNRAPLDDSGMPKDRFSAEMPDATLATLKIQPSEPRDSAVYFCASGNGQVGQETQYFGPGTRLLVL.

The chain couples TRBV11-3 to TRBJ2-2; TRBD1 might be the D (5 bases). Germline assignment: CDR1 SGHNT and CDR2 YENEEA. V gave up 1 base and J gave up 5 bases, with 11 bases separating them. This CDR3 contains 15 residues. The CDR3 here is CASSLGEKGTGELFF. The CDR3 nucleotides are TGTGCCAGCAGCTTAGGCGAGAAGGGGACCGGGGAGCTGTTTTTT. Full variable domain (remainder filled in from reference TRBV11-3 and TRBJ2-2): EAGVVQSPRYKIIEKKQPVAFWCNPISGHNTLYWYLQNLGQGPELLIRYENEEAVDDSQLPKDRFSAERLKGVDSTLKIQPAELGDSAVYLCASSLGEKGTGELFFGEGSRLTVL.

This clone showed up just once. This chain links TRBV6-5 with TRBJ1-5, with 9 bases identical to TRBD1. V shed 7 bases and J 7 bases; nucleotides not matched to a gene: 8. In germline, CDR1 is MNHEY, CDR2 SVGAGI. CDR3 length equals 14 residues. The DNA for the CDR3 is TGTGCCAGCAACCCGACAGGGGGAAGGCAGCCCCAGCATTTT. The encoded protein is CASNPTGGRQPQHF.